A single sample gave rise to the 14 T cell receptor beta chains below, sequenced in a study of control samples from healthy donors and cancer patients. Profiling relied on immunoSEQ multiplex PCR, and the TCRdb table lists in-frame clones only, not all of them. The sample shows just over 150,000 clones, about 94% of them seen only once. The material sequenced was blood. Source of these receptors: a woman in her 40s in good health.

This clone has a single count. This rearrangement joins TRBV7-9 to TRBJ1-1; possible D gene TRBD1, 6 bases. Trimming took 5 bases from V and 4 from J, leaving 11 bases between them. The CDR3 spans 13 residues. Looked up from germline, CDR1 is SEHNR and CDR2 is FQNEAQ (reference sequence). The CDR3 sequence: CASSEGGGTEAFF. In nucleotides, the CDR3 is TGTGCCAGCAGCGAAGGGGGGGGCACTGAAGCTTTCTTT.

The chain is built from TRBV29-1 and TRBJ1-1; D is unclear. CDR3 length: 13 amino acids. Per germline, CDR1 SQVTM and CDR2 ANQGSEA. V was trimmed by 1 base and J by 0 bases, leaving 6 bases between them. CDR3 region: CSVEGIMNTEAFF. The CDR3 DNA sequence: TGCAGCGTTGAAGGGATCATGAACACTGAAGCTTTCTTT.

The gene calls are TRBV5-1 and TRBJ2-2; D gene unclear. Looked up from germline, CDR1 is SGHRS and CDR2 is YFSETQ. The CDR3 is 13 residues long. V dropped 4 bases and J dropped 7 bases, with 11 bases sitting between them. The CDR3 protein is CASSPVQHGELFF. In nucleotides, the CDR3 is TGCGCCAGCAGCCCGGTACAGCACGGGGAGCTGTTTTTT.

CDR3 loop: CASSLVPGQAFF. In DNA, the CDR3 is TGTGCCAGCAGTTTAGTCCCAGGGCAAGCTTTCTTT. This chain uses TRBV27 with TRBJ1-1; a weak D match, TRBD1 (5 bases). V lost 2 bases and J 9 bases, leaving 10 bases between the germline ends. This CDR3 spans 12 amino acids. Germline lookup yields CDR1 MNHEY and CDR2 SMNVEV (reference sequence).

The CDR3 DNA reads TGTGCCAGCAGTGAAGCCTCAAGCAATCAGCCCCAGCATTTT. It encodes CASSEASSNQPQHF. V is TRBV6-1 and J is TRBJ1-5; D gene ambiguous. The CDR3 is made up of 14 amino acids. Trimming cost V 0 bases and J 1 base, with 4 bases left between them. CDR1 and CDR2 (germline): MNHNS, SASEGT.

The rearrangement uses TRBV29-1 and TRBJ1-4, with D maybe TRBD1 (6 bases). Germline values: CDR1 SQVTM, CDR2 ANQGSEA. CDR3 length: 14 amino acids. Between the trimmed V and J ends, which lost 6 bases and 7 bases, there was a span of 18 bases. The CDR3 DNA reads TGCAGCGTCCCCTCGACAGGCGGAGGTGAAAAACTGTTTTTT. As protein: CSVPSTGGGEKLFF.

The chain couples TRBV7-3 to TRBJ2-2, with 10 bases that match TRBD1. Unmatched junction bases numbered 11, after V lost 4 bases and J lost 6 bases. Germline V gene lookup returns CDR1 SGHTA and CDR2 FQGTGA. This CDR3 has 17 residues. The CDR3 nucleotides read TGTGCCAGCAGCTCACAGGACGGGACAGGGGTAGCCGGGGAGCTGTTTTTT. Protein: CASSSQDGTGVAGELFF.

The table lists this clone with a count of one. The chain joins TRBV7-3 to TRBJ1-2; 8 bases line up with TRBD1. Germline V CDR1 and CDR2: SGHTA, FQGTGA. J lost 8 bases, V lost 5 bases, and 13 bases had no gene match. This CDR3 has 15 amino acids. The CDR3 spells CASSPDRGVDSGYTF. CDR3 nucleotide sequence: TGTGCCAGCAGCCCAGACAGGGGCGTTGATTCCGGCTACACCTTC.

This clone appeared once. The genes are TRBV9 and TRBJ2-2; maybe TRBD2 (5 bases). This CDR3 contains 17 residues. Trimming left V 4 bases short and J 5 bases short, with 21 bases between. Germline V gene sequence: CDR1 SGDLS, CDR2 YYNGEE. CDR3 nucleotide sequence: TGTGCCAGCAGCTCACGCAGAGGGCCGAAAGGGACCGGGGAGCTGTTTTTT. Its protein is CASSSRRGPKGTGELFF.

This rearrangement joins TRBV27 to TRBJ1-5; 9 positions agree with TRBD1. CDR1 MNHEY and CDR2 SMNVEV come from the germline V gene (reference sequence). With V trimmed by 6 bases and J by 6 bases, 9 bases remained unmatched. The CDR3 runs 15 residues. In DNA form, the CDR3 reads TGTGCCAGCAGGGCCAGGACAGGGGAGGGTCAGCCCCAGCATTTT. It yields the protein CASRARTGEGQPQHF.

This chain uses TRBV5-6 with TRBJ2-5; D possibly uses TRBD1 or TRBD2 (6 bases each). The CDR3 extends over 16 amino acids. The V gene's germline CDR1 is SGHDT and CDR2 YYEEEE. V dropped 0 bases and J dropped 4 bases, with 16 bases sitting between them. The CDR3 protein is CASSLAKTGAGETQYF. CDR3 DNA sequence: TGTGCCAGCAGCTTGGCCAAGACGGGGGCAGGAGAGACCCAGTACTTC.

The genes are TRBV27 and TRBJ1-3, with TRBD1 matching 8 bases. J lost 0 bases, V lost 3 bases, and 4 bases had no gene match. This CDR3 has 16 residues. Germline CDR1 and CDR2: MNHEY and SMNVEV (reference sequence). The CDR3 region is CASSFKGTGSGNTIYF. Written as DNA, the CDR3 is TGTGCCAGCAGTTTCAAAGGGACAGGCTCTGGAAACACCATATATTTT.

This chain links TRBV6-2 or TRBV6-3 with TRBJ1-3; the D is unclear. Germline V CDR1 and CDR2: MNHEY, SVGEGT. Trimming cost V 5 bases and J 0 bases, with 14 bases left between them. This CDR3 is 16 amino acids long. CDR3 residues: CASSNSYGSSGNTIYF. DNA of the CDR3: TGTGCCAGCAGTAACAGCTACGGGAGCTCTGGAAACACCATATATTTT.

This chain uses TRBV3-1 (or the pseudogene TRBV3-2) with TRBJ1-3; no reliable D call. The germline V and J ends were trimmed by 6 bases and 3 bases, with 18 bases remaining between them. This CDR3 is 16 amino acids long. Looked up from germline, CDR1 is LGHDT and CDR2 is YNNKEL (reference sequence). The CDR3 reads CASSPRLGNFGNTIYF. The CDR3, as DNA: TGTGCCAGCAGTCCAAGATTGGGTAACTTTGGAAACACCATATATTTT.